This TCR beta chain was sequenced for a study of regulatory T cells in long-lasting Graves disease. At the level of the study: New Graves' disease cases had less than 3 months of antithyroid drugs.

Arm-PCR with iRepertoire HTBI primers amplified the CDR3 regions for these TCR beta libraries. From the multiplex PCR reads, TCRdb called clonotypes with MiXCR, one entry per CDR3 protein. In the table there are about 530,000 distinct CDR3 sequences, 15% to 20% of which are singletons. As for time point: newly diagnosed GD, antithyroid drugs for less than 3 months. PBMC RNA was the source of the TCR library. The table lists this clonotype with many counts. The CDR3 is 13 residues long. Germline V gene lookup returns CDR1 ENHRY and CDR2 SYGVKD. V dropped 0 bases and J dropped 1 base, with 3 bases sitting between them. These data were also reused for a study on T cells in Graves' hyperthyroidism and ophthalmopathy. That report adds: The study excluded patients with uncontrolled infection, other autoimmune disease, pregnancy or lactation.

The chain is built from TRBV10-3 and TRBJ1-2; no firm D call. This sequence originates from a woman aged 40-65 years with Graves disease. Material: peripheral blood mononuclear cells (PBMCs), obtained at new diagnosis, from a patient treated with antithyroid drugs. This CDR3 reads CAISESGNYGYTF. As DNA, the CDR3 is TGTGCCATCAGTGAGTCCGGTAACTATGGCTACACCTTC.